There are many counts of the clone carrying this TCR beta chain. Its antigen is not known. This specimen belongs to a study of naive and memory T cell subsets. Ligated cDNA underwent four rounds of PCR with nested alpha and beta constant region primers and SP2. Alpha and beta constant region primers primed reverse transcription for blood and skin samples. TCRdb reprocessed the 5' RACE reads via MiXCR and lists one record per CDR3 protein. This table holds around 56,000 distinct CDR3 sequences, 7.6% found once. An oligonucleotide containing a UMI was ligated to the 3' end of TCR cDNA. Unsorted total RNA, roughly 1 to 1,100 ng, was DNase treated before reverse transcription. Study-level findings and limits: TCR transcript changes with activation or differentiation may affect this RNA method.

Germline CDR1 reads LGHNA; CDR2 reads YSLEER. The CDR3 loop spans 19 amino acids. After removal of 1 base from V and 0 bases from J, the junction contained 11 bases not matched to a gene. The clonotype was recovered from a female donor in good health. The gene calls are TRBV4-3 and TRBJ1-3, with 8 positions matching TRBD1. The CDR3 region is CASSQVVSGQGFSGNTIYF. The CDR3 coding sequence is TGCGCCAGCAGCCAAGTGGTGTCAGGACAGGGATTCTCTGGAAACACCATATATTTT.